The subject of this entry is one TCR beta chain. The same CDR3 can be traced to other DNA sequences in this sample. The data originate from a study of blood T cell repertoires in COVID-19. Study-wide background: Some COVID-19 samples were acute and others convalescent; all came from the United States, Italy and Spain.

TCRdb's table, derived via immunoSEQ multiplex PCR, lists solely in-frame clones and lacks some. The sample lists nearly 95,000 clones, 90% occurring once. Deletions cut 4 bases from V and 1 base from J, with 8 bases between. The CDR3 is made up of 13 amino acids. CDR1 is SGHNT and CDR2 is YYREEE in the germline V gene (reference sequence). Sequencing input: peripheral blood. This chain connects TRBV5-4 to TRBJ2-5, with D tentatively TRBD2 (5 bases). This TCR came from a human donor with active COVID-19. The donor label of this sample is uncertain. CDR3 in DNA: TGTGCCAGCAGCCTCGGAGGCCAAGAGACCCAGTACTTC. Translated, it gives CASSLGGQETQYF.